These 10 T cell receptor beta chains were sequenced from one sample in a study of blood T cell repertoires in COVID-19. Profiled with immunoSEQ multiplex PCR; TCRdb holds only in-frame clones, not every one. The repertoire consists of 150,000 to 200,000 clones, with 70% to 90% occurring once and the leading ten covering approximately 2.7%. Sequencing was done on a sample of peripheral blood. These receptor sequences come from a man between 35 and 55 years old with active or convalescent COVID-19.

This clone has only one observation. CDR3 bases: TGTGCCACCAGCAGAGCAGGCAATCAGCCCCAGCATTTT. Translated: CATSRAGNQPQHF. This rearrangement joins TRBV15 to TRBJ1-5; D is ambiguous. Germline V lookup: CDR1 LNHNV, CDR2 YYDKDF (reference sequence). CDR3 length: 13 amino acids. Between the trimmed V and J ends, which lost 1 base and 2 bases, there was a span of 3 bases. The full variable domain, in which reference TRBV15 and TRBJ1-5 provide the parts outside the CDR3, is DAMVIQNPRYQVTQFGKPVTLSCSQTLNHNVMYWYQQKSSQAPKLLFHYYDKDFNNEADTPDNFQSRRPNTSFCFLDIRSPGLGDTAMYLCATSRAGNQPQHFGDGTRLSIL.

In regard to this clone: The same CDR3 can be traced to other DNA sequences in this sample. The chain carries TRBV10-3 and TRBJ1-2; D is possibly TRBD1 (5 bases). The CDR3 has 13 amino acids. In germline, CDR1 is ENHRY, CDR2 SYGVKD. V lost 8 bases, J lost 2 bases, and 12 bases lay in between. Here the CDR3 DNA reads TGTGCCATCTCAGAGACAGACAACTATGGCTACACCTTC. Translated, it gives CAISETDNYGYTF.

This chain joins TRBV11-2 and TRBJ1-4; D call uncertain. The V and J ends lost 2 bases and 4 bases respectively, with 11 bases between them. Germline V lookup: CDR1 SGHAT, CDR2 FQNNGV. The CDR3 has 15 residues. Here the CDR3 DNA reads TGTGCCAGCAGCTTAACAGAGACATATAATGAAAAACTGTTTTTT. It is translated as CASSLTETYNEKLFF.

In DNA, the CDR3 is TGTGCCATCAGCCCCGACAGGGACGAGCAGTACTTC. The encoded protein is CAISPDRDEQYF. This chain connects TRBV10-3 to TRBJ2-7; 7 bases agree with TRBD1. Germline V gives CDR1 ENHRY, CDR2 SYGVKD. The CDR3 runs 12 residues. V was pared by 6 bases and J by 5 bases, with 4 bases of the junction left unmatched.

The chain couples TRBV6-5 to TRBJ2-5; D possibly corresponds to TRBD2 (5 bases). Germline-derived CDR1 and CDR2 are MNHEY and SVGAGI. This CDR3 is built from 15 residues. V dropped 5 bases and J dropped 2 bases, with 15 bases sitting between them. The CDR3 protein is CASSIGPSGQETQYF. The CDR3 nucleotides are TGTGCCAGCAGTATAGGACCCTCGGGGCAAGAGACCCAGTACTTC.

The gene calls are TRBV4-2 and TRBJ2-1; 14 bases map to TRBD2. The ends lost 5 bases at V and 8 bases at J; junction bases unmatched: 20. Germline V gene data show CDR1 as LGHNA and CDR2 as YNFKEQ. This CDR3 comprises 20 residues. In DNA form, the CDR3 reads TGTGCCAGCAGCGCCCGACTAGCGGGGGGGTCCGCCGTTGCATCCCATGAGCAGTTCTTC. Amino acids: CASSARLAGGSAVASHEQFF.

The genes are TRBV30 and TRBJ1-2, with unresolved D. V was cut by 3 bases and J by 4 bases, with 12 bases left in between. CDR3 length equals 13 residues. CDR1 is GTSNPN and CDR2 is SVGIG in the germline V gene (reference sequence). CDR3 sequence reads: CAWRLVGAYGYTF. The DNA of the CDR3 is TGTGCCTGGAGGCTAGTCGGCGCCTATGGCTACACCTTC.

This sequence joins TRBV15 and TRBJ2-3, with 12 bases lining up with TRBD2. Germline loops: CDR1 LNHNV, CDR2 YYDKDF (reference sequence). Trimming at V came to 1 base and at J to 1 base, leaving 6 bases not matched to a gene. This CDR3 has 18 residues. The CDR3 DNA is TGTGCCACCAGCAGAGCGCTGGCTAGCGGGGGGGGCACAGATACGCAGTATTTT. Protein product: CATSRALASGGGTDTQYF.

The chain combines TRBV30 with TRBJ1-4, with D possibly being TRBD1 (5 bases). The CDR3 consists of 16 residues. The germline V gene encodes CDR1 GTSNPN and CDR2 SVGIG (reference sequence). Trimming shortened V by 3 bases and J by 0 bases, and 14 bases separated the two germline ends. Here the CDR3 DNA reads TGTGCCTGGAGACCCCAGACAGTAGCAACTAATGAAAAACTGTTTTTT. Amino acid sequence: CAWRPQTVATNEKLFF.

V usage is TRBV4-1 and J usage is TRBJ2-3; the match to TRBD1 covers 7 bases. Germline CDR1 reads MGHRA; CDR2 reads YSYEKL. This CDR3 comprises 18 residues. The V gene end was trimmed by 1 base and the J gene end by 2 bases; junction bases not matched to a gene: 12. CDR3 loop: CASSQGTAKGALTDTQYF. CDR3 nucleotide sequence: TGCGCCAGCAGCCAAGGTACCGCCAAGGGGGCCCTCACAGATACGCAGTATTTT.